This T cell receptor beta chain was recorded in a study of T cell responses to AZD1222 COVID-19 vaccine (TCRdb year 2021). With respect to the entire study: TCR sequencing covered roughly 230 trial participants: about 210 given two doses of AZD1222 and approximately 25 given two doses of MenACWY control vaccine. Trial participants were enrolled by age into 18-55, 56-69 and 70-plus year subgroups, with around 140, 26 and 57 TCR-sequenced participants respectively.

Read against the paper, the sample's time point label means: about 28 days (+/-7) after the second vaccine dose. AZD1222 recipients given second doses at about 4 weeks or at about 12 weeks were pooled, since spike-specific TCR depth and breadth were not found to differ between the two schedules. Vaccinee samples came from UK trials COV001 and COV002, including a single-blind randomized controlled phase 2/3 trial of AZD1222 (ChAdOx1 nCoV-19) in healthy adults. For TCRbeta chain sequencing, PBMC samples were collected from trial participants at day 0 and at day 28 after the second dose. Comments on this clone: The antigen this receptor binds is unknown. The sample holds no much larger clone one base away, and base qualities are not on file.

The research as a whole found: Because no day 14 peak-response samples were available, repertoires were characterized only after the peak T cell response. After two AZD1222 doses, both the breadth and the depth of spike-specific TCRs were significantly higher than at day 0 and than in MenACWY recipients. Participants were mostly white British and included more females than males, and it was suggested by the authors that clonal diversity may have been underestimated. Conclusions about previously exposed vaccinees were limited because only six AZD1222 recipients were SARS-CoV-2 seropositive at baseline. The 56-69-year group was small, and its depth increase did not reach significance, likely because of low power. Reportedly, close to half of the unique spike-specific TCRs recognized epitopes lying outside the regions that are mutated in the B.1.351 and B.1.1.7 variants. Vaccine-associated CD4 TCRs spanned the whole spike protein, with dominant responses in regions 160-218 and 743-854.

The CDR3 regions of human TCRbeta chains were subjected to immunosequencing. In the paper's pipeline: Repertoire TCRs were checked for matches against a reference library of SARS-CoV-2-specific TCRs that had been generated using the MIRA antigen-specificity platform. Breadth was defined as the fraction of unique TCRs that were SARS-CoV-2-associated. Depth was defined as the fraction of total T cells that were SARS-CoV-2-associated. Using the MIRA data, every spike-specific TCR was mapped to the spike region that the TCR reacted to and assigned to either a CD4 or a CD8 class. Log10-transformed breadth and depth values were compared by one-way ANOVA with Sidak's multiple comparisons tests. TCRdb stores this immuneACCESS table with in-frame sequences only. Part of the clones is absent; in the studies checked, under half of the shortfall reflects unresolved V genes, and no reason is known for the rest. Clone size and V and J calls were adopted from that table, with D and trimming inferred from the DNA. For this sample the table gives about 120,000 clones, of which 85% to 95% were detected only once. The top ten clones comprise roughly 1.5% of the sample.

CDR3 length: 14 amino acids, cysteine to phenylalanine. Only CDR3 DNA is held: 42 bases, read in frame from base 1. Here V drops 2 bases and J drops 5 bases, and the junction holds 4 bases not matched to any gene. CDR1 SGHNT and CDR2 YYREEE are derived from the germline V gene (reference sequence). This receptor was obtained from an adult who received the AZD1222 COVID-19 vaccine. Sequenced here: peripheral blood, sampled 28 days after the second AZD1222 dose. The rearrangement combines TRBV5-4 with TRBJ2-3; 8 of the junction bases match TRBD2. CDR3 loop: CASSFKLAGDTQYF. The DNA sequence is TGTGCCAGCAGCTTTAAGCTAGCGGGAGATACGCAGTATTTT.